Presented here are 32 T cell receptor beta chains from one specimen sequenced in a study of blood T cells in healthy people across ages. Together with a sample-barcoded 5' primer, a J-beta primer mix was included in a second PCR lasting roughly 6 to 12 cycles. TCRdb re-derived calls from the 5' RACE reads in MiXCR, one entry per CDR3 protein. The table shows approximately 800,000 distinct CDR3 sequences, with roughly 34% occurring only once. Input material: blood. The receptors shown here come from a man aged 18 to 29 in good health.

J is TRBJ1-5 and V is TRBV12-3 or TRBV12-4; perhaps TRBD1 as D (5 bases). The CDR3 length is 14 residues. V lost 6 bases and J lost 4, with 13 bases in between. The CDR3 DNA follows: TGTGCCAGCAGGCGGGGGACCGAAAATCAGCCCCAGCATTTT. It yields the protein CASRRGTENQPQHF.

This clonotype was detected only a few times. The chain joins TRBV18 to TRBJ2-7; a weak D match, TRBD1 (6 bases). V lost 6 bases, J lost 3 bases, and 21 bases lay in between. Per germline, CDR1 KGHSH and CDR2 LQKENI. The CDR3 is 16 amino acids. CDR3 in DNA: TGTGCCAGCTCCCAAAAACCCGGGACAACAAACTACGAGCAGTACTTC. Translating gives CASSQKPGTTNYEQYF.

In the case of this clonotype: The junction and the germline gene differ at one end; a read error may be behind it. The V call is TRBV7-2, the J call TRBJ1-2; D ambiguous. Germline assignment: CDR1 SGHTA and CDR2 FQGNSA. The CDR3 is 13 amino acids. The chain's CDR3 is CAGSLVVRDGYTF. CDR3 bases: TGTGCCGGCAGCTTAGTGGTTCGGGATGGCTACACCTTC.

This clonotype has more than one count but fewer than ten. The chain uses TRBV27 and TRBJ2-1; D is possibly TRBD2 (6 bases). This CDR3 is built from 15 residues. The V end was cut by 3 bases, the J end by 7 bases, with 16 bases between. Germline CDR1 MNHEY, CDR2 SMNVEV (reference sequence). The DNA of the CDR3 is TGTGCCAGCAGTTTGGCGGGGATCTCTCTGAATGAGCAGTTCTTC. Amino acids: CASSLAGISLNEQFF.

The chain carries TRBV5-5 and TRBJ2-2, with D maybe TRBD1 (5 bases). Trimming pared 1 base from V and 0 bases from J, leaving 7 bases between. The V gene's germline CDR1 is SGHKS and CDR2 YYEKEE (reference sequence). The CDR3 contains 15 residues. The CDR3 DNA sequence: TGTGCCAGCAGCTTGCAGGGAACGAACACCGGGGAGCTGTTTTTT. It translates to CASSLQGTNTGELFF.

The chain carries TRBV5-1 and TRBJ1-1; 9 bases agree with TRBD1. V lost 2 bases to trimming and J lost 2 bases; unmatched junction nucleotides: 7. This CDR3 comprises 16 residues. The germline V gene has CDR1 SGHRS and CDR2 YFSETQ. Here the CDR3 DNA reads TGCGCCAGCAGCTTAAGTGGGACAGGGCTCAACACTGAAGCTTTCTTT. This codes for CASSLSGTGLNTEAFF. Full variable domain (rest looked up from reference TRBV5-1 and TRBJ1-1): KAGVTQTPRYLIKTRGQQVTLSCSPISGHRSVSWYQQTPGQGLQFLFEYFSETQRNKGNFPGRFSGRQFSNSRSEMNVSTLELGDSALYLCASSLSGTGLNTEAFFGQGTRLTVV.

This clonotype was seen a few times. The chain employs TRBV7-2 and TRBJ2-3; 14 nucleotides align to TRBD2. Unmatched junction bases numbered 13, after V lost 2 bases and J lost 6 bases. The CDR3 is 19 amino acids. Germline-derived CDR1 and CDR2 are SGHTA and FQGNSA. In nucleotides, the CDR3 is TGTGCCAGCAGCTTACTGGGACTAGCGGGGGAAGTTGGAGGGGATACGCAGTATTTT. It encodes CASSLLGLAGEVGGDTQYF.

This chain joins TRBV14 and TRBJ2-4, with TRBD1 matching over 10 bases. The CDR3 contains 13 residues. Germline CDR1 and CDR2: SGHDN and FVKESK. After removal of 5 bases from V and 8 bases from J, the junction contained 3 bases not matched to a gene. CDR3 nucleotides: TGTGCCAGCAGCGAGGGACAGGGGTACATTCAGTACTTC. Translating gives CASSEGQGYIQYF. The variable domain in full, completed from reference TRBV14 and TRBJ2-4, reads EAGVTQFPSHSVIEKGQTVTLRCDPISGHDNLYWYRRVMGKEIKFLLHFVKESKQDESGMPNNRFLAERTGGTYSTLKVQPAELEDSGVYFCASSEGQGYIQYFGAGTRLSVL.

The chain carries TRBV6-6 and TRBJ1-3; maybe TRBD1 (5 bases). Germline-derived CDR1 and CDR2 are MNHNY and SVGAGI (reference sequence). Deletions cut 0 bases from V and 4 bases from J, with 10 bases between. The CDR3 extends over 15 amino acids. CDR3 region: CASSYSRGRGNTIYF. The DNA of the CDR3 is TGTGCCAGCAGTTACTCCCGGGGCAGAGGAAACACCATATATTTT.

This clonotype was detected a few times. The chain couples TRBV7-2 to TRBJ2-7; 7 bases agree with TRBD2. CDR1 is SGHTA, CDR2 FQGNSA, per germline. Trimming at V came to 5 bases and at J to 3 bases, leaving 7 bases not matched to a gene. The CDR3 runs 14 residues. The CDR3 sequence is CASSTLAASYEQYF. CDR3 in DNA: TGTGCCAGCAGCACTCTAGCGGCCAGCTACGAGCAGTACTTC.

This clonotype was seen more than once but under ten times. The gene calls are TRBV2 and TRBJ2-1; 10 nucleotides line up with TRBD2. This CDR3 has 18 residues. Germline V gene data show CDR1 as SNHLY and CDR2 as FYNNEI. V lost 6 bases to trimming and J lost 4 bases; unmatched junction nucleotides: 15. CDR3 region: CASRNPTNSGGSYNEQFF. For the CDR3, the DNA is TGTGCCAGCAGAAACCCTACCAATAGCGGGGGGTCATACAATGAGCAGTTCTTC.

The chain employs TRBV14 and TRBJ2-1; perhaps TRBD2 as D (6 bases). Germline V gene data show CDR1 as SGHDN and CDR2 as FVKESK. This CDR3 comprises 17 residues. The V end was cut by 4 bases, the J end by 4 bases, with 20 bases between. This CDR3 is CASSPPGASGFYNEQFF. Written as DNA, the CDR3 is TGTGCCAGCAGCCCCCCCGGTGCCAGCGGGTTTTACAATGAGCAGTTCTTC.

This clonotype was seen only a few times. The rearrangement joins TRBV28 to TRBJ1-1; D is possibly TRBD1 (5 bases). Germline loops: CDR1 MDHEN, CDR2 SYDVKM. The CDR3 is 14 residues long. The V gene lost 8 bases and the J gene lost 0 bases, with 13 bases spanning the gap. CDR3 region: CASGGMRMNTEAFF. CDR3 nucleotides: TGTGCCAGCGGGGGAATGCGGATGAACACTGAAGCTTTCTTT.

Only one count was recorded for this clonotype. The chain recombines TRBV5-1 with TRBJ2-1; maybe TRBD1 (5 bases). CDR3 length: 15 amino acids. Germline CDR1 reads SGHRS; CDR2 reads YFSETQ. V was shortened by 4 bases and J by 3 bases, with 14 bases between the two germline ends. CDR3 protein: CASSLQGTLYNEQFF. CDR3 DNA sequence: TGCGCCAGCAGCCTCCAGGGCACTCTCTACAATGAGCAGTTCTTC.

About this clonotype itself: Its ends do not fully match the called genes, so a read error is possible. V and J are TRBV12-3 or TRBV12-4 and TRBJ1-2; tentatively, D is TRBD1 (5 bases). The length of the CDR3 is 16 residues. CDR3 sequence (DNA): TGTGCCCGCAGTTTTAACAGGAGAGTCGGGAACTATGGCTACACCTTC. Translated: CARSFNRRVGNYGYTF.

Concerning this clonotype itself: This may be a read error, as it is one base from a much larger clone. Because it lacks the conserved phenylalanine or tryptophan at the end, this CDR3 is likely a read error. V usage is TRBV4-2 and J usage is TRBJ2-3; tentative D call: TRBD1 (6 bases). Trimming left V 5 bases short and J 0 bases short, with 9 bases between. The germline CDR1 and CDR2 sequences are LGHNA and YNFKEQ. This CDR3 comprises 14 residues. The CDR3 region has the DNA TGTGCCAGCAGCGGGGGCAACAGCACAGATACGCAGTATGTT. Residues: CASSGGNSTDTQYV.

This sequence joins TRBV5-1 and TRBJ1-1; 7 positions match TRBD1. The germline gives CDR1 SGHRS, CDR2 YFSETQ. The trim removed 3 bases at V and 3 bases at J, leaving 11 bases unmatched. The CDR3 is 16 residues long. CDR3 sequence reads: CASSYNPDREDTEAFF. The CDR3 region has the DNA TGCGCCAGCAGCTACAACCCCGACAGGGAGGACACTGAAGCTTTCTTT.

The V and J genes are TRBV7-2 and TRBJ2-5, with a tentative D call TRBD1 (6 bases). The J call may be incorrect, as the DNA end agrees better with TRBJ2-7. The V gene's germline CDR1 is SGHTA and CDR2 FQGNSA. The CDR3 covers 14 residues. The CDR3 loop is CASSLTGQVYEQYF. CDR3 sequence (DNA): TGTGCCAGCAGCTTGACGGGACAAGTATACGAGCAGTACTTC.

Details on this clonotype: Because it lacks the conserved phenylalanine or tryptophan at the end, this CDR3 is likely a read error. The chain has TRBV20-1 and TRBJ1-5, with 9 bases fitting TRBD1. With V trimmed by 6 bases and J by 3 bases, 15 bases remained unmatched. CDR1 and CDR2 from the germline V gene are DFQATT and SNEGSKA (reference sequence). The CDR3 spans 17 residues. The CDR3 DNA reads TGCAGTGCCCCTGGGGACCTCGACAGGGGGAACAATCAGCCCCAGCATCTT. Protein product: CSAPGDLDRGNNQPQHL.

In this sample, this clonotype turned up a few times. J is TRBJ2-3 and V is TRBV24-1, with D perhaps assigned TRBD1 or TRBD2 (5 bases each). Germline V lookup: CDR1 KGHDR, CDR2 SFDVKD. The V end lost 3 bases, the J end lost 4 bases, and 13 bases lay between the germline ends. The CDR3 is made up of 15 amino acids. CDR3: CATSDTGTSADTQYF. In nucleotides, the CDR3 is TGTGCCACCAGTGATACCGGGACCTCAGCAGATACGCAGTATTTT.

The chain combines TRBV20-1 with TRBJ2-7, with D possibly TRBD2 on 5 matching bases. The DNA end is more similar to TRBJ2-5, so the J call may be wrong. The CDR3 is 14 amino acids. Germline V gene data show CDR1 as DFQATT and CDR2 as SNEGSKA (reference sequence). In DNA form, the CDR3 reads TGCAGTGCAACCGGGCGGGTTGTAACGGAGACCCAGTACTTC. As protein: CSATGRVVTETQYF.

This chain connects TRBV9 to TRBJ2-5; maybe TRBD1 (5 bases). Per germline, CDR1 SGDLS and CDR2 YYNGEE. The CDR3 is made up of 15 amino acids. Trimming stripped 0 bases from V and 5 bases from J, with 14 bases between. In DNA form, the CDR3 reads TGTGCCAGCAGCGTAGGGCACGGCAGGGCTGAGACCCAGTACTTC. Protein product: CASSVGHGRAETQYF.

In this sample, this clonotype turned up a few times. The V call is TRBV29-1, the J call TRBJ1-1, with 7 bases aligning to TRBD1. CDR1 is SQVTM, CDR2 ANQGSEA, per germline. V dropped 2 bases and J dropped 2; count of bases not matched to a gene: 5. The CDR3 length is 14 residues. CDR3 amino acids: CSVERTGANTEAFF. The CDR3 DNA reads as TGCAGCGTTGAAAGGACAGGAGCAAACACTGAAGCTTTCTTT.

This clonotype was observed a few times. This sequence joins TRBV5-1 and TRBJ2-4; the D gene is possibly TRBD2 (5 bases). V lost 0 bases to trimming and J lost 1 base, with 14 bases between them. The CDR3 has 17 residues. The germline gives CDR1 SGHRS, CDR2 YFSETQ. Here the CDR3 DNA reads TGCGCCAGCAGCTTGGATGGCACCTCGGGGGCCAAAAACATTCAGTACTTC. Amino acid sequence: CASSLDGTSGAKNIQYF. The variable domain in full, with the rest retrieved from reference TRBV5-1 and TRBJ2-4, is KAGVTQTPRYLIKTRGQQVTLSCSPISGHRSVSWYQQTPGQGLQFLFEYFSETQRNKGNFPGRFSGRQFSNSRSEMNVSTLELGDSALYLCASSLDGTSGAKNIQYFGAGTRLSVL.

The chain uses TRBV25-1 and TRBJ1-2; 7 positions match TRBD1. The CDR3 runs 16 residues. With 3 bases clipped from V and 7 bases from J, the junction kept 14 bases outside the gene matches. Germline CDR1 and CDR2: MGHDK and SYGVNS. The CDR3 region is CASSDQQGKGLCGYTF. CDR3 bases: TGTGCCAGCAGTGACCAACAGGGGAAGGGGCTCTGTGGCTACACCTTC.

This clonotype was counted between two and nine times. CDR3 amino acids: CASSLVIAGATTYNEQFF. The CDR3 bases are TGTGCCAGCAGCTTAGTTATAGCGGGGGCCACTACCTACAATGAGCAGTTCTTC. The chain recombines TRBV7-6 with TRBJ2-1; 9 bases agree with TRBD2. After removal of 1 base from V and 2 bases from J, the junction contained 9 bases not matched to a gene. The germline V gene encodes CDR1 SGHVS and CDR2 FNYEAQ. This CDR3 has 18 amino acids.

This clonotype came up a few times. A read error may account for a junction end that differs from germline. The V and J genes are TRBV12-3 or TRBV12-4 and TRBJ1-5; D unclear. The CDR3 sequence is 16 residues long. In DNA, the CDR3 is TGTGCCGGCAGTTTCTCCAGGACGGCCGACAATCAGCCCCAGCATTTT. Its protein is CAGSFSRTADNQPQHF.

This clonotype was seen a handful of times. V is TRBV20-1 and J is TRBJ2-5, with 7 bases fitting TRBD2. V dropped 5 bases and J dropped 5; count of bases not matched to a gene: 11. The CDR3 consists of 14 residues. Germline values: CDR1 DFQATT, CDR2 SNEGSKA (reference sequence). CDR3 coding DNA: TGCAGTGCTTCCCGAACTAGCGTGTCGGAGACCCAGTACTTC. Protein sequence: CSASRTSVSETQYF.

The chain carries TRBV20-1 and TRBJ2-7, with a possible D match to TRBD1 (6 bases). Trimming cost V 0 bases and J 7 bases, with 22 bases left between them. This CDR3 comprises 16 residues. Germline V gene sequence: CDR1 DFQATT, CDR2 SNEGSKA (reference sequence). The DNA of the CDR3 is TGCAGTGCTAGAGATCAGGAACAGGGTTCTGGTCGGGAGCAGTACTTC. Its protein product is CSARDQEQGSGREQYF.

This clonotype was recorded at least ten times. The J gene is TRBJ1-6, the V gene TRBV20-1; the D gene is possibly TRBD1 (6 bases). The germline V gene has CDR1 DFQATT and CDR2 SNEGSKA (reference sequence). Trimming removed 5 bases from V and 4 bases from J, with 9 bases in between. The CDR3 is made up of 13 amino acids. CDR3 loop: CSAPQGYNSPLHF. In nucleotides, the CDR3 is TGCAGTGCTCCACAGGGATATAATTCACCCCTCCACTTT.

This rearrangement joins TRBV28 to TRBJ2-1, with unresolved D. From germline, CDR1 is MDHEN and CDR2 SYDVKM. Trimming stripped 10 bases from V and 2 bases from J, with 9 bases between. This CDR3 comprises 12 residues. The DNA for the CDR3 is TGTGCCACGAACATTCCCTACAATGAGCAGTTCTTC. Protein: CATNIPYNEQFF.

The chain uses TRBV5-1 and TRBJ2-2; D may be TRBD2 (6 bases). The germline CDR1 and CDR2 sequences are SGHRS and YFSETQ. The CDR3 covers 17 residues. V shed 3 bases and J shed 3 bases, with 18 bases lying between them. CDR3 residues: CASSYPTGGRDTGELFF. In DNA form, the CDR3 reads TGCGCCAGCAGCTACCCTACAGGAGGGAGAGACACCGGGGAGCTGTTTTTT.